This is a list of T cell receptor beta chains from one sample in a study of molecular identifiers for immune sequencing clone quantification. TCRdb called the PCR reads again in MiXCR, with one record for every CDR3 protein. This sample yields 460,000 or so distinct CDR3 sequences, of which over 20% are seen a single time; approximately 0.84% belongs to the top ten. Sequenced material: naive CD8+ T cells from blood, with Jurkat cell RNA spiked in. The receptors were sampled from a human donor in good health. Some libraries in this study had Jurkat cell RNA spiked in. Both conserved end residues are part of each CDR3.

TRBJ2-3 TRBV30 CAWSGGIGLAGTDTQYF
TRBJ2-1 TRBV5-3 CASSFHGSGEYNEQFF
TRBJ2-5 TRBV5-1 CASSVYSGRMSETQYF
TRBJ1-5 TRBV7-9 CASSLAGQGNQPQHF
TRBJ2-3 TRBV12-3/TRBV12-4 CASSSSGGRYTDTQYF
TRBJ2-1 TRBV12-3/TRBV12-4 CASSFPSGYNEQFF
TRBJ2-7 TRBV7-9 CASSYGEHYEQYF
TRBJ1-6 TRBV4-3 CASSQGQNSPLHF
TRBJ2-7 TRBV29-1 CSVEDSLGGTGPYEQYF
TRBJ2-7 TRBV30 CAWDQSYEQYF
TRBJ1-1 TRBV12-3/TRBV12-4 CASSSVQETGNTEAFF
TRBJ2-5 TRBV4-3 CASSQSPLSQETQYF
TRBJ2-3 TRBV5-8 CASSLPRDSLTDTQYF
TRBJ2-2 TRBV19 CASAIDRVTGELFF
TRBJ1-1 TRBV4-3 CASSQGIRGLNTEAFF
TRBJ2-3 TRBV7-8 CASTQPSSGDTDTQYF
TRBJ2-3 TRBV14 CASSQDRRGPDTQYF
TRBJ2-7 TRBV4-1 CASSQGGQGVIAYEQYF